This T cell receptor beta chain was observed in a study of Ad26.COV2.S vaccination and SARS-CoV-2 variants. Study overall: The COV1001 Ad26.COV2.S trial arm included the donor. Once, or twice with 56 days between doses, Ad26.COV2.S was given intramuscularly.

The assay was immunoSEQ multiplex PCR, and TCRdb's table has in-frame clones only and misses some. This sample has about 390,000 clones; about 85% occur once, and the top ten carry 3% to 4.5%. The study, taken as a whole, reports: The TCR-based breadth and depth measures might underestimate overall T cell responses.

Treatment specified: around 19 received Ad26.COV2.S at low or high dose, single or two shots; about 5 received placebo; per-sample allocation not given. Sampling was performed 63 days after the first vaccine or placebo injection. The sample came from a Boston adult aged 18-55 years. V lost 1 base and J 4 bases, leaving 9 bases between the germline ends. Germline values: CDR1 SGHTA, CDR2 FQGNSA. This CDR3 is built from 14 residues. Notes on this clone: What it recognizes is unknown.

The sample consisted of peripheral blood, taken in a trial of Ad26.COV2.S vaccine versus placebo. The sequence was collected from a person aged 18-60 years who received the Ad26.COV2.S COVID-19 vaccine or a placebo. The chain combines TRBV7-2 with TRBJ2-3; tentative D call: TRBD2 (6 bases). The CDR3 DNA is TGTGCCAGCAGCTTAGGGGGGGAGGCAGATACGCAGTATTTT. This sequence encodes CASSLGGEADTQYF.